The present TCR beta chain was sequenced within a study of CD8 T cells in ankylosing spondylitis. TCR beta libraries were made by quantitative 5'-RACE with molecular barcodes. TCRdb re-called the 5' RACE reads with MiXCR, one entry per CDR3 protein. This sample has fewer than 650,000 distinct CDR3 sequences, with about an eighth found just once. Points from the study as a whole: Characteristic of ankylosing spondylitis blood, it appeared, was a TCR beta motif comprising eight highly homologous variants. Researchers reportedly found disease-linked clones significantly enriched in matched ankylosing spondylitis synovial fluid. In synovial fluid and blood from reactive arthritis, some motif variants were previously reported.

Germline V gene sequence: CDR1 LGHNA, CDR2 YNFKEQ. V was pared by 3 bases and J by 0 bases, with 6 bases between. The CDR3 runs 15 residues. Points on this clonotype: The antigen remains unidentified.

This rearrangement joins TRBV4-2 to TRBJ1-6, with D perhaps matching TRBD1 (5 bases). Sequenced input: blood, either unsorted or a sorted T cell fraction (not recorded which). The sequence was collected from a male donor with ankylosing spondylitis. This CDR3 reads CASSHGTSYNSPLHF. The CDR3 nucleotides read TGTGCCAGCAGCCACGGGACCTCCTATAATTCACCCCTCCACTTT.